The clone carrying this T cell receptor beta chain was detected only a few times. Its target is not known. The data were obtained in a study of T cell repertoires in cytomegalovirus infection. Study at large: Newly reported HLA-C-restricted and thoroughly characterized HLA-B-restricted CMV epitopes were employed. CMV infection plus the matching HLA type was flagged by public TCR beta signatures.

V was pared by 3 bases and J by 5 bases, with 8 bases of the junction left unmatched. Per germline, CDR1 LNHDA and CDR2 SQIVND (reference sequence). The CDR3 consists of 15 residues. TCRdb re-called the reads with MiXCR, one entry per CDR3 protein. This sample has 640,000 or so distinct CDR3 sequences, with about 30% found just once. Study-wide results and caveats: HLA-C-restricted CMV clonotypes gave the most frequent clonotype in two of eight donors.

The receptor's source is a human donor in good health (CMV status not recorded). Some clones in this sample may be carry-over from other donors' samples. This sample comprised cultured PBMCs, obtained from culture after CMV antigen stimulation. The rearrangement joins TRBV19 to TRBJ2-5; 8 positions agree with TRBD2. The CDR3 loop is CASSISGGLKETQYF. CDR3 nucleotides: TGTGCCAGTAGTATCTCGGGGGGGCTAAAGGAGACCCAGTACTTC. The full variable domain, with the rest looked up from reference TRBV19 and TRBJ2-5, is DGGITQSPKYLFRKEGQNVTLSCEQNLNHDAMYWYRQDPGQGLRLIYYSQIVNDFQKGDIAEGYSVSREKKESFPLTVTSAQKNPTAFYLCASSISGGLKETQYFGPGTRLLVL.